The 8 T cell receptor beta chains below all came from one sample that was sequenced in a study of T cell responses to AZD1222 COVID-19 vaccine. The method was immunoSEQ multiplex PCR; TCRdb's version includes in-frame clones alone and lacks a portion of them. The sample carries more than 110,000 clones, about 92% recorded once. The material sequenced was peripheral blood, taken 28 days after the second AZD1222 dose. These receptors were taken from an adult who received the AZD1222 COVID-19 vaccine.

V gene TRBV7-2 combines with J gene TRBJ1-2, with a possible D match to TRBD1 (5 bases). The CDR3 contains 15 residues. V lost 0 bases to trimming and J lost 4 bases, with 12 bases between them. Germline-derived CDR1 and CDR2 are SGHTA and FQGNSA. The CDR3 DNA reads TGTGCCAGCAGCTTAGCGGAAGCAGGGATCTATGGCTACACCTTC. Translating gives CASSLAEAGIYGYTF.

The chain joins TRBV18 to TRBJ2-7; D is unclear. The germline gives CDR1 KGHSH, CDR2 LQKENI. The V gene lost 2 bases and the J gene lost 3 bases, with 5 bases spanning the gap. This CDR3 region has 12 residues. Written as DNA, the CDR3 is TGTGCCAGCTCACCAGAGAGCTACGAGCAGTACTTC. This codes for CASSPESYEQYF.

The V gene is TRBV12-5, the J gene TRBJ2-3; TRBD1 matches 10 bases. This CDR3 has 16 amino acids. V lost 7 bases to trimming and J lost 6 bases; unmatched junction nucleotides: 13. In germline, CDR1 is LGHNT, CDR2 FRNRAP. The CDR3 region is CASVPGTGAPGDTQYF. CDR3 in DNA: TGTGCTAGTGTGCCAGGGACAGGGGCCCCCGGGGATACGCAGTATTTT.

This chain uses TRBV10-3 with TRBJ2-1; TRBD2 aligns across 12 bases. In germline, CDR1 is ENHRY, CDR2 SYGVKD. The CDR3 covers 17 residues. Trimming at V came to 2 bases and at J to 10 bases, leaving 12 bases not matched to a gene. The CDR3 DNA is TGTGCCATCAGTGAGGGTAGGACTAGCGGGAAGGTATGGGAGCAGTTCTTC. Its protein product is CAISEGRTSGKVWEQFF.

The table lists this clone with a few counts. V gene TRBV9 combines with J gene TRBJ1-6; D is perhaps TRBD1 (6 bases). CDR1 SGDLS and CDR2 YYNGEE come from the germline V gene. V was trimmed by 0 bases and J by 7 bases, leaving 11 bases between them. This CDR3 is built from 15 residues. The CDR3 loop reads CASSVEGHPNSPLHF. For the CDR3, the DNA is TGTGCCAGCAGCGTAGAGGGACACCCAAATTCACCCCTCCACTTT.

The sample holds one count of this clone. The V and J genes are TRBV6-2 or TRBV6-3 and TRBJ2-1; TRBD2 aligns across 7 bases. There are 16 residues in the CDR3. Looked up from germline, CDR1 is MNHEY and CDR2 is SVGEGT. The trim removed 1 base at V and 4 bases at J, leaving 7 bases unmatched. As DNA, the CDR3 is TGTGCCAGCAGTTACTTGGCGGGAGACCCATACAATGAGCAGTTCTTC. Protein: CASSYLAGDPYNEQFF.

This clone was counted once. The CDR3 spells CATTKGSGNTIYF. The CDR3 coding sequence is TGTGCCACCACGAAGGGCTCTGGAAACACCATATATTTT. The chain recombines TRBV25-1 with TRBJ1-3; D is unresolved. The CDR3 loop spans 13 amino acids. V gave up 10 bases and J gave up 0 bases, with 10 bases separating them. The germline V gene has CDR1 MGHDK and CDR2 SYGVNS.

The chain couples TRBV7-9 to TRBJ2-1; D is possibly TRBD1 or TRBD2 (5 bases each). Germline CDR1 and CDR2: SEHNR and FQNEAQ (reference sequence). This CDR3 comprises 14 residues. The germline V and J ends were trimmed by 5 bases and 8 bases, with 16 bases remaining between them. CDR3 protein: CASSLQRTGHEQFF. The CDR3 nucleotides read TGTGCCAGCAGCCTCCAACGGACGGGGCATGAGCAGTTCTTC. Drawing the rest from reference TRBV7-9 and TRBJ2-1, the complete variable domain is DTGVSQNPRHKITKRGQNVTFRCDPISEHNRLYWYRQTLGQGPEFLTYFQNEAQLEKSRLLSDRFSAERPKGSFSTLEIQRTEQGDSAMYLCASSLQRTGHEQFFGPGTRLTVL.